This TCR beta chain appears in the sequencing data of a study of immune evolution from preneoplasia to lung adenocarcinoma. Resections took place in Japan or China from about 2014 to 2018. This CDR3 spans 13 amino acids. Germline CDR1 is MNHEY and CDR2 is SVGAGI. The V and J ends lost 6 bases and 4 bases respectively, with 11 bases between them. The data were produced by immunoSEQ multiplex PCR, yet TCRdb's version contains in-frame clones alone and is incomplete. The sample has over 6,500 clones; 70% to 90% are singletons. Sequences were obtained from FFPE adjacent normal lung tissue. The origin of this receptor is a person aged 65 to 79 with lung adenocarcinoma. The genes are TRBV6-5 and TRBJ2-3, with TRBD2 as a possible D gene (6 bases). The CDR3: CASRLAEADTQYF. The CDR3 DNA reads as TGTGCCAGCAGACTAGCAGAAGCAGATACGCAGTATTTT.